These 12 T cell receptor beta chains came from one sample sequenced in a study of T cell repertoires in cytomegalovirus infection. TCRdb recomputed calls from the reads with MiXCR, one row per CDR3 protein. The data contain roughly 230,000 distinct CDR3 sequences, about 15% of them seen just once; the ten biggest clones take up around half. Sequenced material: CD8+ T cells from PBMCs. These receptors were taken from a human donor in good health (CMV status not recorded). Some clones in this sample may be carry-over from other donors' samples.

The CDR3 DNA reads as TGTGCCAGCAGCACCCTGCTAGGGGGGAACACTGAAGCTTTCTTT. It encodes CASSTLLGGNTEAFF. The V call is TRBV7-9, the J call TRBJ1-1; a possible D gene is TRBD1 (6 bases). Trimming took 5 bases from V and 1 from J, leaving 14 bases between them. There are 15 residues in the CDR3. Germline lookup yields CDR1 SEHNR and CDR2 FQNEAQ (reference sequence).

V and J are TRBV7-9 and TRBJ2-5; 7 bases are shared with TRBD1. V was pared by 5 bases and J by 2 bases, with 5 bases of the junction left unmatched. Germline CDR1 reads SEHNR; CDR2 reads FQNEAQ (reference sequence). The CDR3 is 14 residues long. The CDR3 loop is CASSPRQGQETQYF. Here the CDR3 DNA reads TGTGCCAGCAGCCCCCGACAGGGTCAAGAGACCCAGTACTTC.

The chain couples TRBV6-2 or TRBV6-3 to TRBJ2-7; TRBD2 might be the D (6 bases). The CDR3 covers 14 residues. Germline CDR1 reads MNHEY; CDR2 reads SVGEGT. The V and J ends lost 7 bases and 4 bases respectively, with 17 bases between them. CDR3 DNA: TGTGCCAGCACTGAGACTAGACGGTATTACGAGCAGTACTTC. Translated, it gives CASTETRRYYEQYF.

The rearrangement links TRBV5-6 to TRBJ2-1; D tentatively reads TRBD1 or TRBD2 (5 bases each). CDR1 is SGHDT, CDR2 YYEEEE, per germline. The CDR3 has 13 residues. Between the trimmed V and J ends, which lost 2 bases and 7 bases, there was a span of 10 bases. The CDR3 nucleotides are TGTGCCAGCAGCTTAGGGACCCCTAATGAGCAGTTCTTC. Its protein is CASSLGTPNEQFF. Using reference TRBV5-6 and TRBJ2-1 for the parts outside the CDR3, the full variable domain is DAGVTQSPTHLIKTRGQQVTLRCSPKSGHDTVSWYQQALGQGPQFIFQYYEEEERQRGNFPDRFSGHQFPNYSSELNVNALLLGDSALYLCASSLGTPNEQFFGPGTRLTVL.

V gene TRBV4-1 combines with J gene TRBJ2-1; TRBD1 matches 8 bases. J was trimmed by 8 bases and V by 4 bases; bases with no gene match: 13. CDR3 length: 16 residues. Germline CDR1 MGHRA, CDR2 YSYEKL. The DNA for the CDR3 is TGCGCCAGCAGCCCACTCCCGGGACAGGTTAACCATGAGCAGTTCTTC. Translating gives CASSPLPGQVNHEQFF.

The gene calls are TRBV28 and TRBJ2-7; D may be TRBD1 (6 bases). Trimming cost V 6 bases and J 4 bases, with 16 bases left between them. Looked up from germline, CDR1 is MDHEN and CDR2 is SYDVKM. The length of the CDR3 is 14 residues. The CDR3 loop is CASRQKTGFYEQYF. The CDR3 DNA is TGTGCCAGCAGACAAAAGACAGGATTTTACGAGCAGTACTTC.

This clonotype was recorded many times. The chain recombines TRBV7-9 with TRBJ2-4; no firm D call. The CDR3 has 12 amino acids. V was pared by 2 bases and J by 6 bases, with 5 bases between. Germline V gene data show CDR1 as SEHNR and CDR2 as FQNEAQ (reference sequence). CDR3 DNA: TGTGCCAGCAGCTTAAGCCTAAACATTCAGTACTTC. As protein: CASSLSLNIQYF.

The chain combines TRBV7-8 with TRBJ1-5, with D perhaps matching TRBD1 (5 bases). Trimming cost V 2 bases and J 7 bases, with 9 bases left between them. This CDR3 is built from 13 residues. Germline CDR1 reads SGHVS; CDR2 reads FQNEAQ. CDR3 sequence (DNA): TGTGCCAGCAGCTTAACTCAGGGACAGCCCCAGCATTTT. Translation gives CASSLTQGQPQHF.

This clonotype was recorded many times. The genes are TRBV7-8 and TRBJ2-1, with 8 bases fitting TRBD2. Per the germline V gene, CDR1 is SGHVS and CDR2 is FQNEAQ. This CDR3 is 14 amino acids long. Trimming cost V 1 base and J 6 bases; bases outside gene matches: 2. The CDR3 is CASSLGTSLNEQFF. DNA for the CDR3: TGTGCCAGCAGCTTAGGGACTAGCCTCAATGAGCAGTTCTTC.

The genes are TRBV6-1 and TRBJ2-5; D gene ambiguous. Trimming pared 2 bases from V and 5 bases from J, leaving 12 bases between. CDR1 and CDR2 (germline): MNHNS, SASEGT. The CDR3 is 14 residues long. CDR3 amino acids: CASSELPEAETQYF. Written as DNA, the CDR3 is TGTGCCAGCAGTGAACTCCCAGAGGCGGAGACCCAGTACTTC.

This clonotype appeared many times. The V gene is TRBV7-2, the J gene TRBJ1-2; D may be TRBD1 (6 bases). Germline V lookup: CDR1 SGHTA, CDR2 FQGNSA. V was shortened by 0 bases and J by 4 bases, with 21 bases between the two germline ends. The CDR3 contains 18 residues. CDR3 DNA: TGTGCCAGCAGCTTAGCTAGCGGGGACACCCTTCCTTCCTATGGCTACACCTTC. It translates to CASSLASGDTLPSYGYTF. Full variable domain (remainder filled in from reference TRBV7-2 and TRBJ1-2): GAGVSQSPSNKVTEKGKDVELRCDPISGHTALYWYRQSLGQGLEFLIYFQGNSAPDKSGLPSDRFSAERTGGSVSTLTIQRTQQEDSAVYLCASSLASGDTLPSYGYTFGSGTRLTVV.

This clonotype was recorded at least ten times. The gene calls are TRBV6-1 and TRBJ1-1; 10 bases line up with TRBD1. J was trimmed by 6 bases and V by 3 bases; bases with no gene match: 7. This CDR3 has 15 residues. Germline V gene data show CDR1 as MNHNS and CDR2 as SASEGT. CDR3 nucleotide sequence: TGTGCCAGCAGTGACTTGGGACAGGGGTCGCCTGAAGCTTTCTTT. Translating it yields CASSDLGQGSPEAFF.